This passage covers 15 T cell receptor beta chains from one sample sequenced in a study of T cells in Graves' hyperthyroidism and ophthalmopathy (dated 2019 in TCRdb). Library construction relied on multiplex PCR. TCRdb names Illumina HiSeq 2000 as the instrument used. The TCR beta CDR3 regions were amplified from the RNA transcripts. The first round of RT-PCR for the TCR CDR3 was performed with the HTBI primer set and the Qiagen OneStep RT-PCR kit. TCRdb applied fastp at Q25 and MiXCR to the public reads, then kept only in-frame beta chains. CDR3 protein sequences are deduplicated, and each keeps its most common genes and DNA. The sample contains roughly 630,000 distinct CDR3 sequences, around 14% of them found a single time. 6.5% to 8% of the sample rests with the top ten. The sample taken for sequencing was blood. These receptors came from a woman aged 25 to 45 with Graves' hyperthyroidism.

This clonotype was counted ten times or more. The chain is built from TRBV10-3 and TRBJ2-1, with a tentative D call TRBD2 (5 bases). Trimming pared 6 bases from V and 6 bases from J, leaving 15 bases between. Germline CDR1 reads ENHRY; CDR2 reads SYGVKD. The CDR3 is 14 amino acids. The CDR3 protein is CAIRDRDLSNEQFF. In DNA, the CDR3 is TGTGCCATCAGGGACCGGGATCTGTCCAATGAGCAGTTCTTC.

This clonotype was seen at least ten times. The chain is built from TRBV10-3 and TRBJ2-1; 7 bases match TRBD2. J was trimmed by 0 bases and V by 6 bases; bases with no gene match: 11. The CDR3 runs 17 residues. From germline, CDR1 is ENHRY and CDR2 SYGVKD. CDR3 bases: TGTGCCATCAGGACCGCAGCGGGGCCGAGCTCCTACAATGAGCAGTTCTTC. It translates to CAIRTAAGPSSYNEQFF.

This chain connects TRBV6-1 to TRBJ2-1, with 9 bases identical to TRBD1. The germline CDR1 and CDR2 sequences are MNHNS and SASEGT. J lost 6 bases, V lost 7 bases, and 25 bases had no gene match. The CDR3 totals 20 residues. DNA of the CDR3: TGTGCCAGCAAGGAGGGTCGTGGGCCGACCGGGACAGGGTCATTCAATGAGCAGTTCTTC. Residues: CASKEGRGPTGTGSFNEQFF.

In its sample, this clonotype was seen many times. V is TRBV11-2 and J is TRBJ2-1; TRBD1 matches 10 bases. The J segment lost 3 bases and the V segment lost 2 bases, leaving 4 bases of the junction unmatched. The CDR3 length is 16 residues. CDR1 SGHAT and CDR2 FQNNGV come from the germline V gene. CDR3: CASSLRDRGYYNEQFF. Here the CDR3 DNA reads TGTGCCAGCAGCTTAAGGGACAGGGGTTACTACAATGAGCAGTTCTTC.

This clonotype was observed many times. The chain carries TRBV20-1 and TRBJ2-1; no definite D call. Germline loops: CDR1 DFQATT, CDR2 SNEGSKA (reference sequence). This CDR3 region has 12 residues. The V gene lost 0 bases and the J gene lost 7 bases, with 7 bases spanning the gap. CDR3 nucleotides: TGCAGTGCTAGAGAGCTAATGAATGAGCAGTTCTTC. Translating it yields CSARELMNEQFF.

This clonotype was detected only a few times. The rearrangement links TRBV9 to TRBJ2-1; possible D gene TRBD2, 5 bases. Germline lookup yields CDR1 SGDLS and CDR2 YYNGEE. CDR3 length: 17 residues. Trimming cost V 0 bases and J 1 base, with 14 bases left between them. CDR3 region: CASSVEERPSSYNEQFF. CDR3 DNA sequence: TGTGCCAGCAGCGTAGAGGAGCGGCCCTCGTCCTACAATGAGCAGTTCTTC.

This clonotype was counted only a few times. This rearrangement joins TRBV29-1 to TRBJ1-2; D unresolved. This CDR3 is 11 amino acids long. Trimming left V 0 bases short and J 6 bases short, with 5 bases between. Per the germline V gene, CDR1 is SQVTM and CDR2 is ANQGSEA. The CDR3 nucleotides are TGCAGCGTTGAAGAGGAACATGGCTACACCTTC. Translated: CSVEEEHGYTF.

There are a few counts of this clonotype. The V gene is TRBV13, the J gene TRBJ2-7; 7 positions agree with TRBD2. Looked up from germline, CDR1 is PRHDT and CDR2 is FYEKMQ (reference sequence). Trimming took 4 bases from V and 2 from J; bases not matched to a gene: 20. The CDR3 spans 19 residues. CDR3 residues: CASSSQGRSLAALPYEQYF. CDR3 DNA sequence: TGTGCCAGCAGCTCACAAGGGAGGTCGCTAGCGGCCCTACCCTACGAGCAGTACTTC.

This clonotype was found many times. V usage is TRBV28 and J usage is TRBJ1-5; 7 bases map to TRBD1. The CDR3 consists of 13 residues. Germline assignment: CDR1 MDHEN and CDR2 SYDVKM. With V trimmed by 5 bases and J by 9 bases, 7 bases remained unmatched. The chain's CDR3 is CASSRGQLWPQHF. The CDR3 nucleotides read TGTGCCAGCAGTAGGGGACAGTTATGGCCCCAGCATTTT.

This clonotype was seen a handful of times. CDR3 sequence reads: CASSLGGGMPLTFYEQYF. The DNA of the CDR3 is TGTGCCAGCAGCTTAGGGGGAGGGATGCCCTTAACATTCTACGAGCAGTACTTC. The chain combines TRBV7-9 with TRBJ2-7; 7 bases are shared with TRBD2. Trimming cost V 1 base and J 3 bases; bases outside gene matches: 15. The CDR3 consists of 18 residues. The germline gives CDR1 SEHNR, CDR2 FQNEAQ (reference sequence).

Comments on this clonotype: This may be a read error, as it is one base from a much larger clone. The gene calls are TRBV30 and TRBJ1-3, with D uncertain. Trimming took off 8 bases at V and 3 bases at J, with 8 bases between the two ends. The CDR3 is 11 amino acids. CDR1 and CDR2 from the germline V gene are GTSNPN and SVGIG (reference sequence). The CDR3 region has the DNA TGTGCCCGACAATTTGGAAACACCATATATTTT. This gives the protein CARQFGNTIYF.

This clonotype was seen more than once but under ten times. The rearrangement joins TRBV12-3 or TRBV12-4 to TRBJ1-6; 8 bases map to TRBD1. The CDR3 loop spans 16 amino acids. V trimming: 2 bases; J trimming: 8 bases; junction bases outside the gene matches: 8. The CDR3 is CASSLFSGQGHSPLHF. CDR3 nucleotides: TGTGCCAGCAGTTTATTCTCAGGACAGGGACATTCACCCCTCCACTTT.

V gene TRBV19 combines with J gene TRBJ1-2; 11 bases are shared with TRBD1. The J segment lost 4 bases and the V segment lost 7 bases, leaving 5 bases of the junction unmatched. This CDR3 has 14 residues. The germline CDR1 and CDR2 sequences are LNHDA and SQIVND (reference sequence). The CDR3 sequence: CASNLGQGAYGYTF. CDR3 bases: TGTGCCAGTAACCTCGGACAGGGGGCCTATGGCTACACCTTC.

V usage is TRBV13 and J usage is TRBJ2-2; D not certain. CDR3 size: 15 residues. The V gene's germline CDR1 is PRHDT and CDR2 FYEKMQ (reference sequence). V lost 5 bases and J 1 base, leaving 11 bases between the germline ends. The CDR3 protein is CASSPRSLNTGELFF. In nucleotides, the CDR3 is TGTGCCAGCAGCCCCAGGTCCTTGAACACCGGGGAGCTGTTTTTT.

This clonotype was picked up many times. V gene TRBV10-3 combines with J gene TRBJ1-2, with D possibly matching TRBD1 (5 bases). CDR1 is ENHRY and CDR2 is SYGVKD in the germline V gene. This CDR3 is 15 amino acids long. V was clipped by 5 bases and J by 4 bases, with 17 bases between them. The CDR3 nucleotides read TGTGCCATCAGTATCAGGGAAGAACCCATCTATGGCTACACCTTC. Protein sequence: CAISIREEPIYGYTF.